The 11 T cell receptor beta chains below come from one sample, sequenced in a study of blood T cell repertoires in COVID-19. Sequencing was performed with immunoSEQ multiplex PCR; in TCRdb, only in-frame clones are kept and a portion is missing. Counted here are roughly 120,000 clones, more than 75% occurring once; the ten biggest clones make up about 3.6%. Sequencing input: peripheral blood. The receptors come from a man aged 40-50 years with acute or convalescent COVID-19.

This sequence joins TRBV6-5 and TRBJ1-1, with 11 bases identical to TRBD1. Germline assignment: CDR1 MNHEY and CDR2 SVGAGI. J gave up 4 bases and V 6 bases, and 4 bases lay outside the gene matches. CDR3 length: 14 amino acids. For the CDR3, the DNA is TGTGCCAGCAGCACGGACAGGGGGCGCACTGAAGCTTTCTTT. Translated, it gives CASSTDRGRTEAFF.

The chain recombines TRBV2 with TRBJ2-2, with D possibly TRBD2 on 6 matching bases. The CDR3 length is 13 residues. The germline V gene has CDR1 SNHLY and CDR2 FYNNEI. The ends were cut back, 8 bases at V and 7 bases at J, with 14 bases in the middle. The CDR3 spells CASQPGEYGELFF. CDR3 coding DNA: TGTGCCAGCCAGCCGGGGGAGTACGGGGAGCTGTTTTTT.

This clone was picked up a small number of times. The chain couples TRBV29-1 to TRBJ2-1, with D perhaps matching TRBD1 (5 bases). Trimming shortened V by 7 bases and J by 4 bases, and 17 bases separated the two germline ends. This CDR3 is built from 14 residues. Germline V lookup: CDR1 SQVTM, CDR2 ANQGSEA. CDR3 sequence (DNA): TGCAGCGCCCCAGCGTTGGGGCGGTACAATGAGCAGTTCTTC. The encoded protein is CSAPALGRYNEQFF.

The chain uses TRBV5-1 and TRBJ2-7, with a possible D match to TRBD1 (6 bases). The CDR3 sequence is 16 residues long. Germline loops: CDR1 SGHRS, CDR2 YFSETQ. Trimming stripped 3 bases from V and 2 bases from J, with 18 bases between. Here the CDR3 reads CASSSPGQPGAYEQYF. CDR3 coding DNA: TGCGCCAGCAGCTCGCCGGGACAACCTGGGGCCTACGAGCAGTACTTC.

The CDR3 DNA sequence: TGTGCCACCTATAGCGGGGGGGAAAGCACAGATACGCAGTATTTT. As protein: CATYSGGESTDTQYF. The gene calls are TRBV10-3 and TRBJ2-3; TRBD2 agrees at 11 bases. Germline values: CDR1 ENHRY, CDR2 SYGVKD. V lost 10 bases, J lost 0 bases, and 6 bases stayed unmatched. CDR3 length: 15 amino acids.

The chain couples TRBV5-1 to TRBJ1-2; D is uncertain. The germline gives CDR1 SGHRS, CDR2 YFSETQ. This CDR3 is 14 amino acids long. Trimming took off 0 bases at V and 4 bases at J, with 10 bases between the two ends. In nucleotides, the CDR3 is TGCGCCAGCAGCTTGGGTGCGGCTACCTATGGCTACACCTTC. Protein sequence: CASSLGAATYGYTF.

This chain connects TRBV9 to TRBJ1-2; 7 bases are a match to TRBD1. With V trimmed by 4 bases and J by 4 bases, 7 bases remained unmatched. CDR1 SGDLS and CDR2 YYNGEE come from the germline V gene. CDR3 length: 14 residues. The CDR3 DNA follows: TGTGCCAGCAGCTCAACGGGACAGCCCTATGGCTACACCTTC. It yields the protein CASSSTGQPYGYTF.

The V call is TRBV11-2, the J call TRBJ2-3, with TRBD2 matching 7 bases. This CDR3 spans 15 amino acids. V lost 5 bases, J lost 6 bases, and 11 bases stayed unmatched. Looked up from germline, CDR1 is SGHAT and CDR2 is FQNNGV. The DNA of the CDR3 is TGTGCCAGCAGCCAGATGGGGGGGAGGATGGATACGCAGTATTTT. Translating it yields CASSQMGGRMDTQYF. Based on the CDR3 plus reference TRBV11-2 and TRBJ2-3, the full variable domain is EAGVAQSPRYKIIEKRQSVAFWCNPISGHATLYWYQQILGQGPKLLIQFQNNGVVDDSQLPKDRFSAERLKGVDSTLKIQPAKLEDSAVYLCASSQMGGRMDTQYFGPGTRLTVL.

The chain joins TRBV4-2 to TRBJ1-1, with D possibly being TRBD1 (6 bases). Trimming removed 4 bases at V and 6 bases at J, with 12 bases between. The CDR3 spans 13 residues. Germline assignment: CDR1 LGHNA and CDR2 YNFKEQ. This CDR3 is CASSLITGSEAFF. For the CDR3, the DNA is TGTGCCAGCAGCCTTATAACAGGGTCTGAAGCTTTCTTT.

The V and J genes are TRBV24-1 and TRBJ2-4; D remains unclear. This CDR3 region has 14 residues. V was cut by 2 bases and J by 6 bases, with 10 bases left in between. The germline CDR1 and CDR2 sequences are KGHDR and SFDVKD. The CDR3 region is CATSDSSVRNIQYF. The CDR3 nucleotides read TGTGCCACCAGTGATTCGTCCGTCCGAAACATTCAGTACTTC.

The CDR3 DNA reads as TGTGCCAGCAGTTACTCGACTGGGGAGGTCGGGGAGCTGTTTTTT. It yields the protein CASSYSTGEVGELFF. The chain employs TRBV6-5 and TRBJ2-2; possibly TRBD2 for D (6 bases). Per the germline V gene, CDR1 is MNHEY and CDR2 is SVGAGI. The CDR3 loop spans 15 amino acids. V was cut by 0 bases and J by 7 bases, with 12 bases left in between.